The T cell receptor beta chain under discussion was sequenced for a study of T cell responses to AZD1222 COVID-19 vaccine. Data came from immunoSEQ multiplex PCR; TCRdb stores just in-frame clones and leaves some out. The data hold about 140,000 clones, with 86% observed a single time. Findings and limits, study-wide: Receipt of two AZD1222 doses was followed by a rise in Spike-specific TCR breadth and depth. Clonal diversity was possibly underestimated, and the donors were mostly white British, with more females.

Pooled samples include second doses given at about 4 or 12 weeks. Trimming took 9 bases from V and 3 from J, leaving 15 bases between them. This CDR3 is 14 amino acids long. Per germline, CDR1 MNHEY and CDR2 SVGAGI. Remarks on this clone: Antigen: not known.

The starting material was peripheral blood, obtained 28 days after the second AZD1222 dose. The clonotype originates from an adult who received the AZD1222 COVID-19 vaccine. The chain couples TRBV6-5 to TRBJ2-1; D possibly uses TRBD1 or TRBD2 (5 bases each). Here the CDR3 reads CASGSGAYYNEQFF. In DNA form, the CDR3 reads TGTGCCAGTGGGTCCGGGGCCTACTACAATGAGCAGTTCTTC.